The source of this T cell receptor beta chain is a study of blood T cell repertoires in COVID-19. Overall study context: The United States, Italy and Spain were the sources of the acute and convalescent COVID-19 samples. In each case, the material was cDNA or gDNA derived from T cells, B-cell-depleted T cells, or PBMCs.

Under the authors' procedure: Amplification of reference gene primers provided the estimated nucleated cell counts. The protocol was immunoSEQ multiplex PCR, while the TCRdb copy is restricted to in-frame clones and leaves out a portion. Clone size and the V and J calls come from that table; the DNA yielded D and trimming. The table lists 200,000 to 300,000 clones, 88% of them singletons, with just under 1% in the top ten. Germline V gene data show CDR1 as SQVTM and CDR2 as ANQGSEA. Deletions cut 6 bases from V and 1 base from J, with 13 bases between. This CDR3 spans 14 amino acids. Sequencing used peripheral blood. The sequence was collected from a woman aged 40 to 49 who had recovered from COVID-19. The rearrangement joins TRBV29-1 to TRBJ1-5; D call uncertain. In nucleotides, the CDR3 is TGCAGCGTAGACCCCAGGAGGAGCAATCAGCCCCAGCATTTT. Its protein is CSVDPRRSNQPQHF. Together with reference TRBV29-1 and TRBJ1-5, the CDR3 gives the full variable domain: SAVISQKPSRDICQRGTSLTIQCQVDSQVTMMFWYRQQPGQSLTLIATANQGSEATYESGFVIDKFPISRPNLTFSTLTVSNMSPEDSSIYLCSVDPRRSNQPQHFGDGTRLSIL.